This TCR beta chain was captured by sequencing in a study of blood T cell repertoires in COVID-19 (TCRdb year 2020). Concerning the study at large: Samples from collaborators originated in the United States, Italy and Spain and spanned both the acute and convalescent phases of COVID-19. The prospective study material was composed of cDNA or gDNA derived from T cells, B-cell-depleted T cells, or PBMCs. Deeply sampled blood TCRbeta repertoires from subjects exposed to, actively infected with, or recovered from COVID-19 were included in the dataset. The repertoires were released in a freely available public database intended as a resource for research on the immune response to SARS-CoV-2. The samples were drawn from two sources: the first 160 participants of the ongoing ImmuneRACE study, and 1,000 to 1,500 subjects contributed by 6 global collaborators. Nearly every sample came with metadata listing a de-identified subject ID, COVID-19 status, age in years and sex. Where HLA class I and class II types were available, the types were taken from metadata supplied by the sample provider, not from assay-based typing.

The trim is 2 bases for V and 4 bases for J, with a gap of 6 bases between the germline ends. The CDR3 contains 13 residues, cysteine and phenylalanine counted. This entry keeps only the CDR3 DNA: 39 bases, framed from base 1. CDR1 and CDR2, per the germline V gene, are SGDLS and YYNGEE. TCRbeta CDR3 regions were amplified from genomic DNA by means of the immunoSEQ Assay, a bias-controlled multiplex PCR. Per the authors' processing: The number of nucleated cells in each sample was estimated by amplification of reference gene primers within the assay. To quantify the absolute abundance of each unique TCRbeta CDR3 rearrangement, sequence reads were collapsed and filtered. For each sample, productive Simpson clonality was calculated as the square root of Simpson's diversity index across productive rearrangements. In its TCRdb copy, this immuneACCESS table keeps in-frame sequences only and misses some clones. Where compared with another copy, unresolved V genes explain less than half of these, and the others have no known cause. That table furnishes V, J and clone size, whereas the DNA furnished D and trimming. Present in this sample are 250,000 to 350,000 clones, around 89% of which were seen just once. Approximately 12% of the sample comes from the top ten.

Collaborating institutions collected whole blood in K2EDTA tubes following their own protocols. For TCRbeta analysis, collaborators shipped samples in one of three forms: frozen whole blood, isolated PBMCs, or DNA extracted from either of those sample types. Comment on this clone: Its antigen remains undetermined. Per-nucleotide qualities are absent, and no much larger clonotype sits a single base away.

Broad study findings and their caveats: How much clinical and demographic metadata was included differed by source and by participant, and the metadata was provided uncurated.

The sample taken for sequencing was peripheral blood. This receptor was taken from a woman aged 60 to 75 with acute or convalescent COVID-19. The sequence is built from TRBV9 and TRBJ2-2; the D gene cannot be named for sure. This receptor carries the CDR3 CASSVLFTGELFF. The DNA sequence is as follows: TGTGCCAGCAGCGTCCTGTTCACCGGGGAGCTGTTTTTT.